Each of the 5 T cell receptor beta chains below was sequenced from the same sample in a study of beta chain features in type 1 diabetes. These TCRs are of unknown antigen specificity. Expressed TCRB transcripts were sequenced because the entire RNA isolate underwent reverse transcription. The protocol was immunoSEQ multiplex PCR, while the TCRdb copy is restricted to in-frame clones and leaves out a portion. Altogether 120,000 or so clones are present, 15% to 20% being singletons, with the ten largest covering around 2.7%. Findings and limits, study-wide: Type 1 diabetes patients showed a moderate but significant shortening of TCRB CDR3s in all four CD4+ subsets.

The sequenced sample consisted of central memory CD4+ T cells from blood. These receptors originate from a man aged 18 to 30 with type 1 diabetes.

Here the CDR3 reads CASSVRAGGYNEQFF. CDR3 coding DNA: TGTGCCAGCAGTGTTCGAGCGGGGGGGTACAATGAGCAGTTCTTC. The chain couples TRBV2 to TRBJ2-1; 10 bases agree with TRBD2. V trimming: 4 bases; J trimming: 4 bases; junction bases outside the gene matches: 4. CDR3 length: 15 amino acids. The germline V gene has CDR1 SNHLY and CDR2 FYNNEI.

The table lists this clone with many counts. This chain joins TRBV2 and TRBJ1-2; D ambiguous. Deletions cut 1 base from V and 1 base from J, with 4 bases between. Germline V gene data show CDR1 as SNHLY and CDR2 as FYNNEI. There are 13 residues in the CDR3. The CDR3 nucleotides read TGTGCCAGCAGTGAAGAGGGTAACTATGGCTACACCTTC. It is translated as CASSEEGNYGYTF.

The chain recombines TRBV7-2 with TRBJ2-3; D not resolved. This CDR3 has 15 residues. Trimming shortened V by 4 bases and J by 1 base, and 12 bases separated the two germline ends. Germline CDR1 reads SGHTA; CDR2 reads FQGNSA. The CDR3 nucleotides are TGTGCCAGCAGCTCTCGTAGCCGACGCACAGATACGCAGTATTTT. It encodes CASSSRSRRTDTQYF. Full variable domain (missing parts from reference TRBV7-2 and TRBJ2-3): GAGVSQSPSNKVTEKGKDVELRCDPISGHTALYWYRQSLGQGLEFLIYFQGNSAPDKSGLPSDRFSAERTGGSVSTLTIQRTQQEDSAVYLCASSSRSRRTDTQYFGPGTRLTVL.

This clone was seen more than once but under ten times. CDR3 coding DNA: TGTGCCAGTAGTATATGGGGGTTGAACACTGAAGCTTTCTTT. Its protein product is CASSIWGLNTEAFF. V is TRBV19 and J is TRBJ1-1; perhaps TRBD1 as D (5 bases). This CDR3 is built from 14 residues. Trimming took 2 bases from V and 0 from J, leaving 7 bases between them. CDR1 is LNHDA, CDR2 SQIVND, per germline (reference sequence). The full variable domain, rest sourced from reference TRBV19 and TRBJ1-1, is DGGITQSPKYLFRKEGQNVTLSCEQNLNHDAMYWYRQDPGQGLRLIYYSQIVNDFQKGDIAEGYSVSREKKESFPLTVTSAQKNPTAFYLCASSIWGLNTEAFFGQGTRLTVV.

The chain carries TRBV18 and TRBJ2-1; D call uncertain. V gave up 0 bases and J gave up 7 bases, with 4 bases separating them. The germline V gene encodes CDR1 KGHSH and CDR2 LQKENI. This CDR3 comprises 12 residues. The CDR3 DNA is TGTGCCAGCTCACCACCGCTAAATGAGCAGTTCTTC. This sequence encodes CASSPPLNEQFF.